Sequencing of this T cell receptor beta chain was carried out in a study of blood T cell repertoires in COVID-19. The CDR3 is made up of 15 amino acids. Germline V gives CDR1 MDHEN, CDR2 SYDVKM. V dropped 1 base and J dropped 8 bases, with 17 bases sitting between them. Sequencing used immunoSEQ multiplex PCR; TCRdb keeps in-frame clones, though not all of them. Among about 310,000 clones listed, 90% were seen once. The TCR was taken from a woman aged 25 to 39 with COVID-19, enrolled during active disease. The chain carries TRBV28 and TRBJ1-2; no reliable D call. Material: peripheral blood. CDR3 residues: CASSLYRAQEGGYTF. The CDR3 DNA reads as TGTGCCAGCAGTTTATACCGGGCTCAAGAGGGAGGCTACACCTTC.